This T cell receptor beta chain was found in a study of T cells after yellow fever vaccination. Whole-study results and caveats: Re-detected after boosting: most primary clones, 96% of CD4 and 75% to 90% of CD8.

The V segment lost 7 bases and the J segment 1 base; nucleotides outside the gene matches: 14. Germline V lookup: CDR1 MNHEY, CDR2 SVGEGT. There are 19 residues in the CDR3. Turning to this clonotype: Its antigen remains unknown.

Each CDR3 protein gets one entry after TCRdb re-called the 5' RACE reads with MiXCR. The sample lists approximately 510,000 distinct CDR3 sequences, around a fifth seen once, with roughly a sixth in the top ten. The sequence came from a man younger than 30 who received the YFV17D yellow fever vaccine. Sequencing used PBMCs, obtained 21 days after the first yellow fever vaccination. The chain joins TRBV6-2 or TRBV6-3 to TRBJ2-7; 15 nucleotides agree with TRBD2. The CDR3 is CASTPPGTSGGKASYEQYF. The CDR3 coding sequence is TGTGCCAGCACACCCCCCGGGACTAGCGGGGGGAAAGCTTCCTACGAGCAGTACTTC.